Sequencing of this TCR beta chain was carried out in a study of shared clonotypes between healthy human individuals. CDR1 PRHDT and CDR2 FYEKMQ come from the germline V gene (reference sequence). CDR3 length: 12 amino acids. The V end lost 4 bases, the J end lost 7 bases, and 8 bases lay between the germline ends. TCRdb's table, derived via immunoSEQ multiplex PCR, lists solely in-frame clones and lacks some. The sample has 650,000 to 700,000 clones; 90% are singletons. The V and J genes are TRBV13 and TRBJ2-1; D call uncertain. The sequencing input was memory CD8+ T cells from PBMCs. Subset here: CD45RO+ cells pooled with CCR7-negative TemRA cells. The origin of this receptor is a man aged 18 to 30 in good health. Some clones in this sample may be carry-over from other donors' samples. The CDR3 protein is CASSSRINEQFF. Written as DNA, the CDR3 is TGTGCCAGCAGCTCAAGAATAAATGAGCAGTTCTTC.